What follows are 9 T cell receptor beta chains derived from one specimen sequenced in a study of shared clonotypes between healthy human individuals. Clones were read by immunoSEQ multiplex PCR, and TCRdb kept only the in-frame ones, dropping some. The repertoire consists of about 2.2 million clones, with 93% occurring once and the leading ten covering about 1.7%. CD8 cells classed as naive were CD45RO-negative and positively selected for CCR7, excluding terminally differentiated effector memory CD45RA+ cells. The sequenced material came from naive CD8+ T cells from PBMCs. All receptors derive from a man between 18 and 35 years old in good health. Some clones in this sample may be carry-over from other donors' samples.

V gene TRBV29-1 combines with J gene TRBJ2-7; D is uncertain. The CDR3 is 11 residues long. Between the trimmed V and J ends, which lost 4 bases and 4 bases, there was a span of 8 bases. Germline lookup yields CDR1 SQVTM and CDR2 ANQGSEA. The CDR3: CSVAKPYEQYF. The CDR3 nucleotides read TGCAGCGTTGCAAAGCCATACGAGCAGTACTTC.

This sequence joins TRBV7-2 and TRBJ1-2, with D possibly TRBD1 on 5 matching bases. With 1 base removed from V and 8 bases from J, the gap between germline ends came to 11 bases. The CDR3 has 13 amino acids. The germline V gene encodes CDR1 SGHTA and CDR2 FQGNSA. The CDR3 coding sequence is TGTGCCAGCAGCTTAGGCAGGGAAGGAGGCTACACCTTC. Protein product: CASSLGREGGYTF.

This chain joins TRBV28 and TRBJ2-3, with D possibly TRBD2 on 6 matching bases. CDR3 length equals 15 residues. The ends were cut back, 6 bases at V and 2 bases at J, with 15 bases in the middle. CDR1 MDHEN and CDR2 SYDVKM come from the germline V gene. The CDR3 spells CASSTRRGDTDTQYF. In nucleotides, the CDR3 is TGTGCCAGCAGCACTCGGCGGGGCGACACAGATACGCAGTATTTT.

The chain is built from TRBV6-1 and TRBJ2-3, with 9 bases matching TRBD1. J was trimmed by 2 bases and V by 8 bases; bases with no gene match: 8. This CDR3 contains 15 residues. Germline V gene lookup returns CDR1 MNHNS and CDR2 SASEGT. The CDR3 is CASAHRDRDTDTQYF. For the CDR3, the DNA is TGTGCCAGCGCCCACCGGGACAGGGACACAGATACGCAGTATTTT.

This chain uses TRBV6-5 with TRBJ2-3, with TRBD1 as a possible D gene (6 bases). The CDR3 totals 15 residues. Germline CDR1 is MNHEY and CDR2 is SVGAGI. V gave up 6 bases and J gave up 2 bases, with 15 bases separating them. DNA of the CDR3: TGTGCCAGCAGCTACAGGGCGGGCTTCACAGATACGCAGTATTTT. Translated, it gives CASSYRAGFTDTQYF.

The V and J genes are TRBV15 and TRBJ2-3; D is unclear. The V gene lost 6 bases and the J gene lost 2 bases, with 24 bases spanning the gap. The CDR3 is made up of 18 amino acids. Germline lookup yields CDR1 LNHNV and CDR2 YYDKDF (reference sequence). The CDR3 sequence is CATRTTLSYHIFTDTQYF. CDR3 DNA: TGTGCCACCAGGACCACCCTAAGCTACCACATATTCACAGATACGCAGTATTTT.

V is TRBV7-8 and J is TRBJ2-5; D not resolved. Trimming removed 3 bases at V and 5 bases at J, with 13 bases between. From germline, CDR1 is SGHVS and CDR2 FQNEAQ. The CDR3 is 14 residues long. The CDR3 protein is CASSFIVPKETQYF. CDR3 DNA sequence: TGTGCCAGCAGCTTCATAGTACCTAAGGAGACCCAGTACTTC.

The chain combines TRBV19 with TRBJ1-5, with unresolved D. Trimming removed 1 base from V and 4 bases from J, with 5 bases in between. The CDR3 spans 13 residues. The germline V gene encodes CDR1 LNHDA and CDR2 SQIVND (reference sequence). This CDR3 is CASSIGENQPQHF. The CDR3 DNA reads as TGTGCCAGTAGTATAGGAGAGAATCAGCCCCAGCATTTT.

This chain links TRBV10-3 with TRBJ2-2, with TRBD2 matching 8 bases. V gave up 4 bases and J gave up 1 base; unmatched junction bases: 11. The germline V gene encodes CDR1 ENHRY and CDR2 SYGVKD. The length of the CDR3 is 18 residues. The CDR3 here is CAISALFSGSGNTGELFF. The CDR3 DNA sequence: TGTGCCATCAGTGCCCTTTTCAGCGGGAGTGGGAACACCGGGGAGCTGTTTTTT.